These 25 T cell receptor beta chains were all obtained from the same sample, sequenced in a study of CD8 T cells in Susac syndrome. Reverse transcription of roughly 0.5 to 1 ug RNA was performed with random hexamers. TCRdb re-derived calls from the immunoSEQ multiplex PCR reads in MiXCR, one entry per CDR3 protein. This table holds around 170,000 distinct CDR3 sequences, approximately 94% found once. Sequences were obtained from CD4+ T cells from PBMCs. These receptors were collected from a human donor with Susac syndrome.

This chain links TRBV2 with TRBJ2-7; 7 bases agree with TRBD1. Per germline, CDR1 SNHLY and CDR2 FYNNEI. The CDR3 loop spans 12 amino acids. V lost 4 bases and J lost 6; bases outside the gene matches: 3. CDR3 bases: TGTGCCAGCAGTGTGGACAGGTCCGAGCAGTACTTC. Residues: CASSVDRSEQYF.

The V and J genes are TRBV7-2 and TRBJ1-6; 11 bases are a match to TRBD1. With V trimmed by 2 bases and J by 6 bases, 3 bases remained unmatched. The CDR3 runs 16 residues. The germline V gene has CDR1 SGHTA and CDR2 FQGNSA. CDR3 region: CASSLFGTGGNSPLHF. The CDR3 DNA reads TGTGCCAGCAGCTTATTTGGGACAGGGGGTAATTCACCCCTCCACTTT.

The DNA of the CDR3 is TGTGCCAGCAGCTTAAACGGGGGGAACACAGATACGCAGTATTTT. The encoded protein is CASSLNGGNTDTQYF. This rearrangement joins TRBV7-9 to TRBJ2-3, with 7 positions matching TRBD2. The CDR3 contains 15 residues. V lost 2 bases to trimming and J lost 2 bases; unmatched junction nucleotides: 4. Germline V gene data show CDR1 as SEHNR and CDR2 as FQNEAQ (reference sequence).

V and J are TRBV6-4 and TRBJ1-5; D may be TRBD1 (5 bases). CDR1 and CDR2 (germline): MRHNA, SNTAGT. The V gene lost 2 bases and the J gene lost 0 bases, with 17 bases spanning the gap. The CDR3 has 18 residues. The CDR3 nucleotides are TGTGCCAGCAGTGACCCTCACGACAGCGAATATAGCAATCAGCCCCAGCATTTT. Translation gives CASSDPHDSEYSNQPQHF.

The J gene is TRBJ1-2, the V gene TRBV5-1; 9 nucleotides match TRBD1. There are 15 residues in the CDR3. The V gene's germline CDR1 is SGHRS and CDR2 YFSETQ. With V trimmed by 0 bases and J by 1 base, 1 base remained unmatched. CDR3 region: CASSLGTGDNYGYTF. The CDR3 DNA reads TGCGCCAGCAGCTTGGGGACAGGGGATAACTATGGCTACACCTTC.

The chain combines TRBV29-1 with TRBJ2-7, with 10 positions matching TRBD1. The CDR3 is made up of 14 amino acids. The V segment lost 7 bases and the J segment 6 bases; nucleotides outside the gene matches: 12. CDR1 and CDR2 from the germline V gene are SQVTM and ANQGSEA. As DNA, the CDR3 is TGCAGCGCTCACTTTAGGGGACAGGGGCCCGAGCAGTACTTC. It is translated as CSAHFRGQGPEQYF.

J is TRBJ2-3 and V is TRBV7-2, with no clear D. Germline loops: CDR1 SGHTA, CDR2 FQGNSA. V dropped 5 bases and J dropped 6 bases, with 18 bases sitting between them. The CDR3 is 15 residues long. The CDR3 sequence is CASSRDPVSRDTQYF. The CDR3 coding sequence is TGTGCCAGCAGCCGTGACCCGGTAAGCCGCGATACGCAGTATTTT.

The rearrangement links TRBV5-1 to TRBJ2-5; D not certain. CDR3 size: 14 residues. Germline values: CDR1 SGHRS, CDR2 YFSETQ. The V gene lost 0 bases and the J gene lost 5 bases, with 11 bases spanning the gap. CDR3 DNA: TGCGCCAGCAGCTTGGTCGGGCCGGCCGAGACCCAGTACTTC. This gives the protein CASSLVGPAETQYF.

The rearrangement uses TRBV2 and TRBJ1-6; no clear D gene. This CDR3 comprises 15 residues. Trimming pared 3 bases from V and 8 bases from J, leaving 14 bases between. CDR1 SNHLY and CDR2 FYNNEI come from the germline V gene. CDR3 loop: CASSERASTYSPLHF. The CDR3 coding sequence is TGTGCCAGCAGTGAGAGGGCCTCCACTTATTCACCCCTCCACTTT.

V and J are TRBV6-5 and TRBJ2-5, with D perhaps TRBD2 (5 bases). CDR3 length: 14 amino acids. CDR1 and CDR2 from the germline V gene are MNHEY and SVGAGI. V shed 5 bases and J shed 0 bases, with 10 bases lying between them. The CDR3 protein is CASSRGLDQETQYF. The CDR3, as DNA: TGTGCCAGCAGTCGAGGACTGGACCAAGAGACCCAGTACTTC.

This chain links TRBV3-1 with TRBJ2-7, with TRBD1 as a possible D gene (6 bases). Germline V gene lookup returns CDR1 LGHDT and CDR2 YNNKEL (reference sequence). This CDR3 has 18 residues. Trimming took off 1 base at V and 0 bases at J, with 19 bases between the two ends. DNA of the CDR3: TGTGCCAGCAGCCAAGGCCCCGGTTCGGGACACAGCTCCTACGAGCAGTACTTC. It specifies CASSQGPGSGHSSYEQYF.

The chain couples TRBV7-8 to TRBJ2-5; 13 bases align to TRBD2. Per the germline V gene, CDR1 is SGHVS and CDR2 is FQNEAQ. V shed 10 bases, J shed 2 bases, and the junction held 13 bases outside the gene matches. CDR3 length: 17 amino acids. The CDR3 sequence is CATHGLAGDRSQETQYF. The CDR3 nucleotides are TGTGCCACCCATGGACTAGCGGGGGATAGGAGTCAAGAGACCCAGTACTTC.

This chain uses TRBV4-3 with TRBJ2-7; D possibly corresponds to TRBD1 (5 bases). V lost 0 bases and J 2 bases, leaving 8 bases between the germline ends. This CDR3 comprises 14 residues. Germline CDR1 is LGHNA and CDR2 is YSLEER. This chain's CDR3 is CASSQERGAYEQYF. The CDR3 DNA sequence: TGCGCCAGCAGCCAAGAAAGGGGTGCCTACGAGCAGTACTTC.

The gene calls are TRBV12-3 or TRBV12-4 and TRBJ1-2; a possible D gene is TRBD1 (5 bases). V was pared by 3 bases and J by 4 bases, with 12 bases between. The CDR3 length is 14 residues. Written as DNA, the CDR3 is TGTGCCAGCAGTTTGACGACAGCGAGCTATGGCTACACCTTC. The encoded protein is CASSLTTASYGYTF.

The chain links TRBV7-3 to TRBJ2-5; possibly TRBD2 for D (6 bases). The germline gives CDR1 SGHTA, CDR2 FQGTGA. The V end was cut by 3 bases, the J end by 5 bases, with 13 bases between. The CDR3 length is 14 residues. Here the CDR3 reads CASSFRGSGETQYF. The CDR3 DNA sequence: TGTGCCAGCAGCTTCCGGGGTAGCGGTGAGACCCAGTACTTC.

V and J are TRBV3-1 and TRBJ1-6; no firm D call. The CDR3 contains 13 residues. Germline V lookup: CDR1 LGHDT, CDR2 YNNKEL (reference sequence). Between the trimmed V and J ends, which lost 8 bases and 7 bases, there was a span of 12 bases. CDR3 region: CASSGRTNSPLHF. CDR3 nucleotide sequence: TGTGCCAGCTCTGGCAGGACCAATTCACCCCTCCACTTT.

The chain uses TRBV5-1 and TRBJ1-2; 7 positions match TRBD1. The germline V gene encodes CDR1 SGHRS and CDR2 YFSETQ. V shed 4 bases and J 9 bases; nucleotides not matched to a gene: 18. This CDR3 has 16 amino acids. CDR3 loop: CASSPQVGGARSSYTF. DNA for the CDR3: TGCGCCAGCAGCCCTCAGGTAGGGGGCGCCCGGTCGAGCTACACCTTC.

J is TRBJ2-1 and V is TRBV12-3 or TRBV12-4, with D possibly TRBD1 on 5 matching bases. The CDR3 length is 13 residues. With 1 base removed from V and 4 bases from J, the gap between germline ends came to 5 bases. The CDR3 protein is CASSLDRYNEQFF. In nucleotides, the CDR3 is TGTGCCAGCAGTTTAGACAGGTACAATGAGCAGTTCTTC.

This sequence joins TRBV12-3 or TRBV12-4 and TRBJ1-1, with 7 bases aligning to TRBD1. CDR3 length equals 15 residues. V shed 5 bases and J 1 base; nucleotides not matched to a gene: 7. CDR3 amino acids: CASSPRGGANTEAFF. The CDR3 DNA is TGTGCCAGCAGTCCCAGGGGGGGGGCGAACACTGAAGCTTTCTTT.

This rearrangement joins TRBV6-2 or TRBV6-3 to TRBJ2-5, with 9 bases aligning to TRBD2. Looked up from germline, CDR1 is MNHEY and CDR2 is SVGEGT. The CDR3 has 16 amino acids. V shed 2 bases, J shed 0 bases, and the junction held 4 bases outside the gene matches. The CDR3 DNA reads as TGTGCCAGCAGTTACGTTTTAGCGGGGGACCAAGAGACCCAGTACTTC. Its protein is CASSYVLAGDQETQYF.

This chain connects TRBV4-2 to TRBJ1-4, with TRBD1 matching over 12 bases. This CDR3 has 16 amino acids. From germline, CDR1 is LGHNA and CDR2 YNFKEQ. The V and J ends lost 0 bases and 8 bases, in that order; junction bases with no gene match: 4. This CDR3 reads CASSQDTGTGGEKLFF. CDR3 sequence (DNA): TGTGCCAGCAGCCAAGATACCGGGACAGGGGGCGAAAAACTGTTTTTT.

The CDR3: CASSYLGQGERKQFF. As DNA, the CDR3 is TGTGCCAGCAGTTACCTGGGACAGGGAGAAAGAAAGCAGTTCTTC. The V gene is TRBV6-2 or TRBV6-3, the J gene TRBJ2-1; TRBD1 agrees at 9 bases. The CDR3 extends over 15 amino acids. The germline V gene has CDR1 MNHEY and CDR2 SVGEGT. V lost 2 bases, J lost 11 bases, and 10 bases stayed unmatched.

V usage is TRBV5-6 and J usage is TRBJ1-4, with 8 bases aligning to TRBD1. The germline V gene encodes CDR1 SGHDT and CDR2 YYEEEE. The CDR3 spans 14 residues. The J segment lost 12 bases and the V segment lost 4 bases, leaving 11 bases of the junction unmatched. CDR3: CASSKRTGRRELFF. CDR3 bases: TGTGCCAGCAGCAAGAGGACAGGGCGGCGGGAACTGTTTTTT. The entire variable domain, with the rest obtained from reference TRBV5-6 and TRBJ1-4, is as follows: DAGVTQSPTHLIKTRGQQVTLRCSPKSGHDTVSWYQQALGQGPQFIFQYYEEEERQRGNFPDRFSGHQFPNYSSELNVNALLLGDSALYLCASSKRTGRRELFFGSGTQLSVL.

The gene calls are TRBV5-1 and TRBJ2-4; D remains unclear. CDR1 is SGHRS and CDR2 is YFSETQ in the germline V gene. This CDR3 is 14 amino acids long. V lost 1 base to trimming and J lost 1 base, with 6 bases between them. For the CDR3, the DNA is TGCGCCAGCAGCTTGACTCGGGCCAAAAACATTCAGTACTTC. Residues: CASSLTRAKNIQYF.

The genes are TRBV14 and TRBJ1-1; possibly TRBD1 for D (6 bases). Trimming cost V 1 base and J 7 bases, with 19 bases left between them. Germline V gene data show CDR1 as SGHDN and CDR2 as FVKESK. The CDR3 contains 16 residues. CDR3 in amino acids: CASSQGPHSGVGEAFF. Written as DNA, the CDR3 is TGTGCCAGCAGCCAAGGTCCCCATTCAGGGGTCGGTGAAGCTTTCTTT.